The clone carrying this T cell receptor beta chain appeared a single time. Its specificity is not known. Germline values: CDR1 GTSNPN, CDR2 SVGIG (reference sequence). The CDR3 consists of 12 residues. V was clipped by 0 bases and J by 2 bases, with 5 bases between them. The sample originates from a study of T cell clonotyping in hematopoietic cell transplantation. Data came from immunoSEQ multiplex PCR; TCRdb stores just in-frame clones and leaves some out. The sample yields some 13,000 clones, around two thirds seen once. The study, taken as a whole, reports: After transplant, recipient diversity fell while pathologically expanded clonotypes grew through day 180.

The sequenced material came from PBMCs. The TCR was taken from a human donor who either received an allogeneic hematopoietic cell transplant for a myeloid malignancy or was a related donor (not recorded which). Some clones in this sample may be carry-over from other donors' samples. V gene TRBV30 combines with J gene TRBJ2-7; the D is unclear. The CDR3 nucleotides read TGTGCCTGGAGTGTACCCCCCTACGAGCAGTACTTC. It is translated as CAWSVPPYEQYF.